The T cell receptor (beta chain) described here comes from a study of blood T cell repertoires in COVID-19 (dated by TCRdb to 2019 to 2021). A note on the overall study: Samples from collaborators originated in the United States, Italy and Spain and spanned both the acute and convalescent phases of COVID-19. The material from the prospective study consisted of cDNA or gDNA derived from T cells, B-cell-depleted T cells, or PBMCs. Subjects who had been exposed to COVID-19, were actively infected with it, or had recovered from it provided the deeply sampled blood TCRbeta repertoires that made up the dataset. A freely available public database, intended as a resource for researchers studying the immune response to SARS-CoV-2, is where the repertoires were released. The samples were drawn from the first 160 participants of the ongoing ImmuneRACE study and from some 1,300 subjects provided by 6 global collaborators. Nearly every sample came with metadata listing a de-identified subject ID, COVID-19 status, age in years and sex. Where available, HLA class I and class II types were obtained from metadata supplied by the sample provider rather than from assay-based typing.

In the prospective study, participants were roughly 18 to 90 years old, resided in 24 geographic areas of the United States, and were enrolled through a virtual design. Cohort assignment in the prospective study relied on participant-reported clinical history from a screening survey and a study questionnaire. Recovered participants in ImmuneRACE Cohort 3 were defined as having two consecutive negative NP/OP PCR tests, clearance from a healthcare professional, or resolution of symptoms. In the prospective study, whole blood, serum and a nasopharyngeal or oropharyngeal swab were collected from each participant by mobile phlebotomists. Over an approximately 2-month period, participants in the prospective study had the option of providing additional blood draws and questionnaires. Blood samples from the prospective study were shipped frozen or at room temperature prior to DNA extraction. This clone has just one count. Its antigen remains unidentified. Per-nucleotide qualities are absent, and no much larger clonotype sits a single base away.

CDR3 length: 14 amino acids, cysteine to phenylalanine. CDR3 DNA only is kept here, 42 bases in frame from base 1. V loses 0 bases of germline sequence and J loses 4 bases, and the interval between the two ends is 10 bases. Via the germline V gene, CDR1 is SGHTS and CDR2 YDEGEE. Broader findings and caveats from the paper: Clinical and demographic metadata were provided uncurated, with the amount varying by source and participant.

The immunoSEQ Assay, a bias-controlled multiplex PCR, was used to amplify TCRbeta CDR3 regions from genomic DNA. In the authors' own workflow: The number of nucleated cells in each sample was estimated from the amplification of reference gene primers within the assay. To quantify the absolute abundance of each unique TCRbeta CDR3 rearrangement, sequence reads were collapsed and filtered. Productive Simpson clonality was computed per sample as the square root of Simpson's diversity index over productive rearrangements. Entries here come from immuneACCESS through TCRdb and include only in-frame sequences with V and J called. Some clones fail to appear in such tables; in the studies checked, an unresolved V gene covers under half of the shortfall, and the cause of the remainder is unknown. V and J calls and clone size are those listed in that table; D and trimming were worked out from the DNA. The sample includes 150,000 to 200,000 clones, with roughly 80% observed a single time. Around 3.7% of the sample goes to the ten largest clones.

The sequencing input was PBMCs or T cells enriched from blood (not recorded which). The clonotype originates from an older woman who had recovered from COVID-19. This chain joins TRBV5-8 to TRBJ1-2, with the D gene uncertain. The nucleotide sequence reads TGTGCCAGCAGCTTGGGTCTTTCCGGCTATGGCTACACCTTC. This encodes CASSLGLSGYGYTF.